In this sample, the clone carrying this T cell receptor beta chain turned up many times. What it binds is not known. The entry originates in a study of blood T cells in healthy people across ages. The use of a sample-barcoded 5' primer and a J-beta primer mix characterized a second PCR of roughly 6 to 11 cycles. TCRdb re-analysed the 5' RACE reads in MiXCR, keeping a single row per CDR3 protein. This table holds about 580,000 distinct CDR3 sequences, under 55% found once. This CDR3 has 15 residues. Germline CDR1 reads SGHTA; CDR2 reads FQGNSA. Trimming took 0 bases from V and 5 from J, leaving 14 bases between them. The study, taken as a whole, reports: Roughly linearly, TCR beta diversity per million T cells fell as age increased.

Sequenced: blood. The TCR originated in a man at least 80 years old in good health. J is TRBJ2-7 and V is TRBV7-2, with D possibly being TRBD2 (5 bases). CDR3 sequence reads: CASSLAPGNIDEQYF. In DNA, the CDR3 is TGTGCCAGCAGCTTAGCCCCGGGAAATATCGACGAGCAGTACTTC.